These T cell receptor beta chains were read from a single sample in a study of blood T cell repertoires in COVID-19. Assay: immunoSEQ multiplex PCR; the TCRdb copy retains only in-frame clones and omits some. This sample yields roughly 150,000 clones, of which about four fifths are seen a single time; 2.5% to 3% belongs to the top ten. The material sequenced was peripheral blood. The origin of the receptors is an elderly woman with COVID-19, enrolled during active disease. Both conserved end residues are part of each CDR3. D genes are given only for firm matches. Where a row states a size, it is once, few, many or the class of an expanded clone; other rows omit it.

D gene | J gene | clone size | V gene | CDR3 DNA | CDR3 protein
NA | TRBJ1-6 | NA | TRBV3-1/TRBV3-2 | TGTGCCAGCAGCCGCCCCGGGGAAAATTCACCCCTCCACTTT | CASSRPGENSPLHF
NA | TRBJ1-1 | NA | TRBV30 | TGTGCCTGGAACCTAAAGGGGGGGTCCACTGAAGCTTTCTTT | CAWNLKGGSTEAFF
NA | TRBJ2-5 | NA | TRBV19 | TGTGCCAGTAGTATGCCCGTGGGAACGGGGGAGACCCAGTACTTC | CASSMPVGTGETQYF
TRBD2 | TRBJ2-5 | NA | TRBV30 | TGTGCCTTCGCGGGGGGAGGGCCGCAAGAGACCCAGTACTTC | CAFAGGGPQETQYF
TRBD1 | TRBJ1-6 | NA | TRBV7-9 | TGTGCCAGCAGCTCAGGACAGGGCCCTGGTTCACCCCTCCACTTT | CASSSGQGPGSPLHF
NA | TRBJ2-7 | once | TRBV5-1 | TGCGCCAGCAGCTTGGGGGAGTGGGACGAGCAGTACTTC | CASSLGEWDEQYF
NA | TRBJ2-7 | few | TRBV21-1 | TGTGCCAGCAGCAAAGGGGGCCCCTACGAGCAGTACTTC | CASSKGGPYEQYF
TRBD1 | TRBJ1-2 | NA | TRBV7-9 | TGTGCCAGCAGCTCCTACAGGGGTCTTGGCTACACCTTC | CASSSYRGLGYTF
TRBD2 | TRBJ2-7 | NA | TRBV9 | TGTGCCAGCAGCACCGTAGCGGGACCGTACGAGCAGTACTTC | CASSTVAGPYEQYF
TRBD1 | TRBJ1-5 | NA | TRBV5-6 | TGTGCCAGCAGTCTACAGGGGGTAAAGCCCCAGCATTTT | CASSLQGVKPQHF
TRBD1 | TRBJ1-2 | NA | TRBV27 | TGTGCCAGCAGTGCACAGGGGTATGGCTACACCTTC | CASSAQGYGYTF
NA | TRBJ1-2 | NA | TRBV5-4 | TGTGCCAGCAGCTTGTCATTGGGGGGAATGAATATTGGCTACACCTTC | CASSLSLGGMNIGYTF
NA | TRBJ1-4 | NA | TRBV18 | TGTGCCAGCTCACGTCTACAGAGCGGAGAAAAACTGTTTTTT | CASSRLQSGEKLFF
TRBD2 | TRBJ2-1 | NA | TRBV2 | TGTGCCAGCAGAACCCCGACTAGCGAGAGGCTGTTCTTC | CASRTPTSERLFF
TRBD1 | TRBJ1-2 | once | TRBV6-5 | TGTGCCAGCAGTTACTCGACAGGGACCTATGGCTACACCTTC | CASSYSTGTYGYTF
NA | TRBJ1-4 | NA | TRBV2 | TGTGCCAGCAGCGGAGGACGTCTTGAAAAACTGTTTTTT | CASSGGRLEKLFF
TRBD1 | TRBJ2-3 | NA | TRBV7-2 | TGTGCCAGCAGCCCGATGACAGGGATCAGTACGCAGTATTTT | CASSPMTGISTQYF
TRBD1 | TRBJ2-1 | NA | TRBV7-8 | TGTGCCAGCAGCCAGGGGGCAAAGCAGTTCTTC | CASSQGAKQFF
TRBD1 | TRBJ2-7 | NA | TRBV18 | TGTGCCAGCTCACCCCAGGGGGTAAGAACCTACGAGCAGTACTTC | CASSPQGVRTYEQYF
TRBD2 | TRBJ2-5 | NA | TRBV19 | TGTGCCACCACAGCCCGGGGGGCGGGGGGAGTGGAGACCCAGTACTTC | CATTARGAGGVETQYF
NA | TRBJ2-7 | NA | TRBV7-6 | TGTGCCAGCACCAGGCTCGAGGGCTCAACCTACGAGCAGTACTTC | CASTRLEGSTYEQYF
NA | TRBJ1-2 | NA | TRBV5-1 | TGCGCCAGCAGCTTGGTAACAGGGCCTAACTATGGCTACACCTTC | CASSLVTGPNYGYTF
NA | TRBJ2-7 | NA | TRBV7-2 | TGTGCCAGCAGCTTAGTGTGGGTCCAGGACGAGCAGTACTTC | CASSLVWVQDEQYF
TRBD2 | TRBJ2-7 | NA | TRBV9 | TGTGCCAGCAGCGTAACTAGCGGGGGCCCCTACGAGCAGTACTTC | CASSVTSGGPYEQYF
TRBD1 | TRBJ1-2 | NA | TRBV19 | TGTGCCAGTAGTAGACTTCCGGGACAGGGTAATCGTGGCTACACCTTC | CASSRLPGQGNRGYTF
NA | TRBJ2-3 | NA | TRBV28 | TGTGCCAGCAGTTCCCGGACAGCTTCTAGCACAGATACGCAGTATTTT | CASSSRTASSTDTQYF
TRBD2 | TRBJ2-5 | few | TRBV20-1 | TGCAGTGCTAGTCTAGCGGGAGGCCCAGAGACCCAGTACTTC | CSASLAGGPETQYF
TRBD2 | TRBJ2-7 | once | TRBV5-1 | TGCGCCAGCAGCCCCAGAGCTAGCGGGAGCTCGCCCTACGAGCAGTACTTC | CASSPRASGSSPYEQYF
NA | TRBJ1-3 | few | TRBV19 | TGTGCCAGTAGCCCAGGGGCGAGAAACACCATATATTTT | CASSPGARNTIYF
NA | TRBJ2-5 | NA | TRBV6-6 | TGTGCCAGCAGTTACTCGTTACGGGGTGGACAAGAGACCCAGTACTTC | CASSYSLRGGQETQYF